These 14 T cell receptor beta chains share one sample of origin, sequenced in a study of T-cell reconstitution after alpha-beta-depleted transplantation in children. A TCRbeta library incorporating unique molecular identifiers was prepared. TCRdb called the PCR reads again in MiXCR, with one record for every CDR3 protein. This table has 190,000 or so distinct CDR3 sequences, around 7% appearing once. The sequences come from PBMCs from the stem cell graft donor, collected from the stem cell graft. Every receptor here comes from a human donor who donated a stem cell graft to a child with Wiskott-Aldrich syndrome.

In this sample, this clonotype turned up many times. The CDR3 region is CSARDRDLEKLFF. The DNA of the CDR3 is TGCAGTGCTAGAGACCGGGACCTCGAAAAACTGTTTTTT. The chain employs TRBV20-1 and TRBJ1-4; D might be TRBD1 (5 bases). Trimming left V 0 bases short and J 8 bases short, with 10 bases between. The germline V gene has CDR1 DFQATT and CDR2 SNEGSKA (reference sequence). The CDR3 totals 13 residues.

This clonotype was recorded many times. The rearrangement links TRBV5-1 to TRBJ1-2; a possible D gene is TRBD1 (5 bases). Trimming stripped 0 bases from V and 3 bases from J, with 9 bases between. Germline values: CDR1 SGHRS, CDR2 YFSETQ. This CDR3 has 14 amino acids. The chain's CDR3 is CASSLGQLDYGYTF. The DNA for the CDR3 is TGCGCCAGCAGCTTGGGACAGTTGGACTATGGCTACACCTTC.

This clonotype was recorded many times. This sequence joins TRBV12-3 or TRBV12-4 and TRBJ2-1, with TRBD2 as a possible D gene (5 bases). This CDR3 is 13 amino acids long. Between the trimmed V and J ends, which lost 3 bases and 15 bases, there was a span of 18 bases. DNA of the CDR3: TGTGCCAGCAGTTTCCCGGGAACCAGCCATCCGTTCTTC. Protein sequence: CASSFPGTSHPFF.

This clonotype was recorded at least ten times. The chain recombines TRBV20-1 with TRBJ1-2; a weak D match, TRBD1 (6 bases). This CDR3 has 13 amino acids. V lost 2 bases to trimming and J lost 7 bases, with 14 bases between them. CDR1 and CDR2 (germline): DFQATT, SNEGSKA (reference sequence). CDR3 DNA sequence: TGCAGTGCTAGACGGACAGTAGAGGGTGGCTACACCTTC. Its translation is CSARRTVEGGYTF.

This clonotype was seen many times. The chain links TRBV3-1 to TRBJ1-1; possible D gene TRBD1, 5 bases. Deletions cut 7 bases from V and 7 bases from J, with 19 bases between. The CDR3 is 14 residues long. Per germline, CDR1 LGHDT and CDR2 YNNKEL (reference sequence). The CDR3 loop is CASNTGSGRSEAFF. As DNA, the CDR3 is TGTGCCAGCAACACAGGTTCCGGGAGGAGTGAAGCTTTCTTT. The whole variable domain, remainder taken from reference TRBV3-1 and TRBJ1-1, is DTAVSQTPKYLVTQMGNDKSIKCEQNLGHDTMYWYKQDSKKFLKIMFSYNNKELIINETVPNRFSPKSPDKAHLNLHINSLELGDSAVYFCASNTGSGRSEAFFGQGTRLTVV.

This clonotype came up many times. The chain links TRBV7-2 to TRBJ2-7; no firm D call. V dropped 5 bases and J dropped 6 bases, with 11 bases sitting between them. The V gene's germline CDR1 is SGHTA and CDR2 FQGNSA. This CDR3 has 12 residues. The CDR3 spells CASSPTLIEQYF. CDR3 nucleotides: TGTGCCAGCAGCCCAACCCTTATCGAGCAGTACTTC.

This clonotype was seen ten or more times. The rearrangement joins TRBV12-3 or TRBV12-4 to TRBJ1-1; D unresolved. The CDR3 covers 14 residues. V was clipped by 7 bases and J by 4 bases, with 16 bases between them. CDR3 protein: CASTQDGRVTEAFF. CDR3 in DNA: TGTGCCAGCACCCAGGACGGGCGGGTCACTGAAGCTTTCTTT.

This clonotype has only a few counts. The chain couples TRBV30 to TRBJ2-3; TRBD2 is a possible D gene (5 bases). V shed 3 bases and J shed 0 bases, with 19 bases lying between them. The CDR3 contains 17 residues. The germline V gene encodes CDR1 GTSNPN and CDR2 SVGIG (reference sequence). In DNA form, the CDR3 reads TGTGCCTGGAGACCAGGTTCCGGGATGGGGAGCACAGATACGCAGTATTTT. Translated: CAWRPGSGMGSTDTQYF.

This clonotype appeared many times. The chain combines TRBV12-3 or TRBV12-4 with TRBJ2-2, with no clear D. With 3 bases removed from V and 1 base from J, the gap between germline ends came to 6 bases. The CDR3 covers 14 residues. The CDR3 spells CASSLNRNTGELFF. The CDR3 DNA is TGTGCCAGCAGTTTGAACAGGAACACCGGGGAGCTGTTTTTT.

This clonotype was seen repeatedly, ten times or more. The CDR3 region has the DNA TGCAGTGCGGGAGGGTCCCCGTTACGCAATCAGCCCCAGCATTTT. Its protein product is CSAGGSPLRNQPQHF. The genes are TRBV20-1 and TRBJ1-5, with D hard to call. CDR1 and CDR2 (germline): DFQATT, SNEGSKA (reference sequence). This CDR3 has 15 amino acids. V lost 6 bases, J lost 2 bases, and 17 bases lay in between.

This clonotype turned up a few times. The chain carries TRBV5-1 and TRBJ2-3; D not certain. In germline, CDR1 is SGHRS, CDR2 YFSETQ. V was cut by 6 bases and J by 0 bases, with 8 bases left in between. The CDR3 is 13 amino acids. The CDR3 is CASIFESTDTQYF. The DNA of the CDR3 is TGCGCCAGCATATTTGAGAGCACAGATACGCAGTATTTT.

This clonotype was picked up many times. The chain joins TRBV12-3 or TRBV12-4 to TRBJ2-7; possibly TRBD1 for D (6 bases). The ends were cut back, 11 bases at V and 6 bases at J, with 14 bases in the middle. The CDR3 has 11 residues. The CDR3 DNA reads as TGTGCCGTTTACAGGGAAGGCGAGCAGTACTTC. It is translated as CAVYREGEQYF.

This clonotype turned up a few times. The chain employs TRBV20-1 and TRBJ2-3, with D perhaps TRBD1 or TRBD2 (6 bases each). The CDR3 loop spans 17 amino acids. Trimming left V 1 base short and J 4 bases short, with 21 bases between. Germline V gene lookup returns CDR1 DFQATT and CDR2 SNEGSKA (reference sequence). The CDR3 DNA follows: TGCAGTGCTAGAGCTCCGGGGGCTGGGTTTGGGGCAGATACGCAGTATTTT. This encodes CSARAPGAGFGADTQYF.

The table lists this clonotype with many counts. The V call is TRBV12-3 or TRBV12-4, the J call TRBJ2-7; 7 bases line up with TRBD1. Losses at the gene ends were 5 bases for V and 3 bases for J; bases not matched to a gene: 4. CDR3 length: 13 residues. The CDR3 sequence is CASSGQGDYEQYF. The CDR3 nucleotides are TGTGCCAGCAGTGGGCAGGGGGACTACGAGCAGTACTTC.